In this sample, the clone carrying this TCR beta chain turned up once. In the authors' methods: Estimation of nucleated cell counts relied on the amplification of reference gene primers. Sequenced by immunoSEQ multiplex PCR; TCRdb stores in-frame clones only, minus some. That table is the source of V, J and clone size, and D and trimming were worked out from the DNA. Here the sample spans over 150,000 clones, about 82% being singletons. This sample stems from a study of blood T cell repertoires in COVID-19. For the study at large: Material from acute and convalescent COVID-19 was sourced from the United States, Italy and Spain. T cells, B-cell-depleted T cells, or PBMCs supplied cDNA or gDNA.

Looked up from germline, CDR1 is MNHEY and CDR2 is SVGAGI. The CDR3 loop spans 15 amino acids. V was shortened by 4 bases and J by 4 bases, with 14 bases between the two germline ends. This clonotype was obtained from a man aged 50-59 years with active or convalescent COVID-19. The V and J genes are TRBV6-5 and TRBJ1-5; weak D call: TRBD1 (6 bases). Sequenced sample: peripheral blood. The CDR3: CASSFRGGENQPQHF. CDR3 coding DNA: TGTGCCAGCAGTTTCAGGGGTGGGGAAAATCAGCCCCAGCATTTT.